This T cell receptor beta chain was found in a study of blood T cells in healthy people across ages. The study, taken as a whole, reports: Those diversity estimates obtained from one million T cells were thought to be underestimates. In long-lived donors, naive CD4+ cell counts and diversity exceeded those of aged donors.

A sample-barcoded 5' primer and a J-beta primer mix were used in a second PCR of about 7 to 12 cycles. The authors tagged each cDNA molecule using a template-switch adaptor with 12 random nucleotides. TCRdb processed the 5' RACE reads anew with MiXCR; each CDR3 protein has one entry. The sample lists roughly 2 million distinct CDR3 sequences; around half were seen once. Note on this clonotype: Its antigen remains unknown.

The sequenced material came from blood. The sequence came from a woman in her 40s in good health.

Written as DNA, the CDR3 is TGTGCCAGCAGCGCTTCAGGGATGAGCTCCTACGAGCAGTACTTC. This translates into CASSASGMSSYEQYF. This chain links TRBV9 with TRBJ2-7, with a possible D match to TRBD1 (5 bases). V shed 3 bases and J shed 0 bases, with 13 bases lying between them. The germline CDR1 and CDR2 sequences are SGDLS and YYNGEE. The CDR3 runs 15 residues.